This T cell receptor (beta chain) was captured in a study of blood T cell repertoires in COVID-19. On the study more broadly: Samples came from the United States, Italy and Spain, spanning acute and convalescent COVID-19.

Patients from Seattle were sampled longitudinally, starting during active infection. The count of this clone is one. The germline gives CDR1 SGDLS, CDR2 YYNGEE. The V gene lost 0 bases and the J gene lost 0 bases, with 9 bases spanning the gap. The length of the CDR3 is 15 residues. TCRdb's table, derived via immunoSEQ multiplex PCR, lists solely in-frame clones and lacks some. In the table there are 85,000 to 120,000 clones, around 90% of which are singletons. The chain employs TRBV9 and TRBJ1-2; possible D gene TRBD1, 5 bases. This clonotype originated in a woman in her fifties or sixties with COVID-19, enrolled during active disease. Sequenced input: peripheral blood. This CDR3 reads CASSVVGGANYGYTF. As DNA, the CDR3 is TGTGCCAGCAGCGTAGTCGGGGGAGCTAACTATGGCTACACCTTC.